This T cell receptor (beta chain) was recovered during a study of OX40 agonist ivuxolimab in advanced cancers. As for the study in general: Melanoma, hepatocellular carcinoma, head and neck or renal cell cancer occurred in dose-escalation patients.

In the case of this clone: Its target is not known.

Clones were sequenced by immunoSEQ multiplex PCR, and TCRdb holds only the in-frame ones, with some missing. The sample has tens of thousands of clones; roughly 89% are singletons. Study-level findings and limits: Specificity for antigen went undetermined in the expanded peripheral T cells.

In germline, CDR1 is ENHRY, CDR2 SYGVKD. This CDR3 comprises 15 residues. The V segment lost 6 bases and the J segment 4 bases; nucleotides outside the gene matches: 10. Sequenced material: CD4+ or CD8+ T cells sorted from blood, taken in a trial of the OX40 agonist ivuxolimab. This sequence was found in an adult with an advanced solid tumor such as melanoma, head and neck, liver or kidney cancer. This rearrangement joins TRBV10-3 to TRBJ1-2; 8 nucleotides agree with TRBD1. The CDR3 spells CAISGRDRLSYGYTF. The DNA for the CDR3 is TGTGCCATCAGCGGCCGGGACAGGCTTTCCTATGGCTACACCTTC.